Sequencing of this T cell receptor (beta chain) was carried out in a study of regulatory T cells in long-lasting Graves disease. To make TCR beta libraries, researchers used iRepertoire HTBI primers and Arm-PCR of CDR3 regions. MiXCR, applied by TCRdb to the multiplex PCR reads, yields one record per CDR3 protein. The repertoire holds about 470,000 distinct CDR3 sequences, with 20% as singletons. The germline V gene encodes CDR1 SGHTA and CDR2 FQGNSA. The CDR3 extends over 15 amino acids. Deletions cut 3 bases from V and 0 bases from J, with 11 bases between. Time point described: persistent/refractory GD, antithyroid drugs over 5 years with positive TRAb. PBMC-derived RNA was used for the TCR library. The authors drew patients from an endocrinology department in Xi'an, China. The authors drew around 9 milliliters of peripheral blood into EDTA tubes. General study points: The TCR repertoire of persistent Graves' patients was less diverse than that of newly diagnosed ones. Persistent disease exhibited a predilection for TRBV28, TRBJ1-2 and TRBJ2-5.

There are many counts of this clonotype. Its antigen is still unknown. V usage is TRBV7-2 and J usage is TRBJ1-1; maybe TRBD1 (5 bases). The clonotype comes from a female donor with Graves disease. The specimen comprised peripheral blood mononuclear cells (PBMCs), sampled when the disease was refractory, from a patient treated with antithyroid drugs. The CDR3 is CASSFSRGMNTEAFF. CDR3 sequence (DNA): TGTGCCAGCAGCTTTTCGCGGGGCATGAACACTGAAGCTTTCTTT.